Following are 8 T cell receptor beta chains from one sample sequenced in a study of somatic mutations in cytotoxic T cells in rheumatoid arthritis. The table came from immunoSEQ multiplex PCR; TCRdb's copy has only in-frame clones and leaves some out. The sample has some 17,000 clones, about 83% seen once. Source material: CD8+ T cells sorted from blood. These receptors came from an adult with rheumatoid arthritis.

This clone was picked up a small number of times. The chain carries TRBV10-2 and TRBJ2-5; 10 nucleotides line up with TRBD1. This CDR3 region has 17 residues. J gave up 4 bases and V 2 bases, and 10 bases lay outside the gene matches. CDR1 and CDR2 from the germline V gene are WSHSY and SAAADI. As DNA, the CDR3 is TGCGCCAGCAGTGAGCGGGACAGGGGAAGTGAAGGAGAGACCCAGTACTTC. As protein: CASSERDRGSEGETQYF.

The genes are TRBV7-9 and TRBJ2-7, with TRBD2 as a possible D gene (6 bases). Germline-derived CDR1 and CDR2 are SEHNR and FQNEAQ (reference sequence). There are 14 residues in the CDR3. The V end was cut by 1 base, the J end by 0 bases, with 7 bases between. The CDR3 protein is CASSLVTSSYEQYF. CDR3 DNA: TGTGCCAGCAGCTTAGTGACTAGCTCCTACGAGCAGTACTTC.

The V and J genes are TRBV27 and TRBJ1-3; 7 bases align to TRBD1. The CDR3 contains 18 residues. The germline CDR1 and CDR2 sequences are MNHEY and SMNVEV (reference sequence). The junction had 14 bases not matched to a gene; V was cut back by 4 bases and J by 2 bases. DNA of the CDR3: TGTGCCAGCAGTTCCTTACCCGGGACAGTTGGTACTGGAAACACCATATATTTT. Translated: CASSSLPGTVGTGNTIYF.

This clone was counted a few times. This chain uses TRBV10-1 with TRBJ1-2; D remains ambiguous. V was trimmed by 7 bases and J by 3 bases, leaving 12 bases between them. The CDR3 runs to 13 residues. CDR1 is WNHNN, CDR2 SYGVQD, per germline (reference sequence). The CDR3 sequence: CASTEGRYYGYTF. The CDR3 DNA sequence: TGCGCCAGCACCGAAGGACGGTACTATGGCTACACCTTC.

The chain has TRBV30 and TRBJ1-2; 10 bases match TRBD1. V dropped 7 bases and J dropped 7; count of bases not matched to a gene: 9. The CDR3 sequence is 13 residues long. Per the germline V gene, CDR1 is GTSNPN and CDR2 is SVGIG (reference sequence). Here the CDR3 DNA reads TGTGCCTTCGCGGGACAGGGGTTTGGTGGCTACACCTTC. Protein sequence: CAFAGQGFGGYTF.

The chain couples TRBV7-6 to TRBJ2-2, with a tentative D call TRBD2 (6 bases). This CDR3 has 16 residues. Germline assignment: CDR1 SGHVS and CDR2 FNYEAQ. V lost 1 base and J 3 bases, leaving 12 bases between the germline ends. The CDR3 protein is CASSLEAGGDTGELFF. The CDR3 nucleotides are TGTGCCAGCAGCTTAGAGGCCGGAGGGGACACCGGGGAGCTGTTTTTT.

This clone was recorded a few times. The rearrangement joins TRBV5-1 to TRBJ1-1; TRBD1 matches 9 bases. CDR3 length: 14 residues. CDR1 SGHRS and CDR2 YFSETQ come from the germline V gene. V was clipped by 4 bases and J by 1 base; unmatched bases: 2. CDR3 region: CASSVGQGNTEAFF. The CDR3 DNA sequence: TGCGCCAGCAGCGTGGGACAGGGGAACACTGAAGCTTTCTTT.

This clone has just one count. The chain links TRBV7-9 to TRBJ2-1; 8 positions match TRBD1. Germline values: CDR1 SEHNR, CDR2 FQNEAQ (reference sequence). With 5 bases clipped from V and 9 bases from J, the junction kept 15 bases outside the gene matches. The length of the CDR3 is 16 residues. DNA for the CDR3: TGTGCCAGCAGCCCGCCAGGGGGCCCCCCCCTAGTTGAGCAGTTCTTC. It yields the protein CASSPPGGPPLVEQFF.